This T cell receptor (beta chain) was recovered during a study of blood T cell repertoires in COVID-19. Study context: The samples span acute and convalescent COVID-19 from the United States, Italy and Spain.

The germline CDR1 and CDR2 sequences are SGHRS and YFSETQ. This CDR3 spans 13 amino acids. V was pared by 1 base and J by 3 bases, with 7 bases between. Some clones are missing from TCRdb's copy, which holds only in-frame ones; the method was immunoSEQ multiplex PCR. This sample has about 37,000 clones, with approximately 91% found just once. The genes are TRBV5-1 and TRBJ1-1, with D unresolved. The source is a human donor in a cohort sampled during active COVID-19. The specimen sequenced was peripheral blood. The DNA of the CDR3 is TGCGCCAGCAGCTTGCTGGCCTACACTGAAGCTTTCTTT. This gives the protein CASSLLAYTEAFF.